This TCR beta chain was documented in a study of CD8+ T cells in alopecia areata. Treatment meaning: oral pan-JAK inhibitor, 5-10 mg twice daily. The sample holds one count of this clone. Its antigen remains unidentified. Regarding the study as a whole: A large proportion of expanded lesional clones were detected persisting in scalp and blood during tofacitinib.

Following RNA extraction, reverse transcription yielded cDNA that acted as the sequencing template. Repertoires were generated with immunoSEQ multiplex PCR, while TCRdb's copy carries only in-frame clones and drops some. The sample lists about 140,000 clones; 86% were seen once. The CDR3 has 12 amino acids. Germline loops: CDR1 MNHEY, CDR2 SVGAGI. The V end was cut by 6 bases, the J end by 7 bases, with 12 bases between. This receptor was identified in a human donor with alopecia areata. The chain has TRBV6-5 and TRBJ1-2; perhaps TRBD1 as D (5 bases). The sample here was CD8+ T cells sorted from blood, taken at week 4, from a patient treated with tofacitinib. The CDR3 spells CASSYDRGGYTF. CDR3 nucleotide sequence: TGTGCCAGCAGCTATGACAGAGGTGGCTACACCTTC.